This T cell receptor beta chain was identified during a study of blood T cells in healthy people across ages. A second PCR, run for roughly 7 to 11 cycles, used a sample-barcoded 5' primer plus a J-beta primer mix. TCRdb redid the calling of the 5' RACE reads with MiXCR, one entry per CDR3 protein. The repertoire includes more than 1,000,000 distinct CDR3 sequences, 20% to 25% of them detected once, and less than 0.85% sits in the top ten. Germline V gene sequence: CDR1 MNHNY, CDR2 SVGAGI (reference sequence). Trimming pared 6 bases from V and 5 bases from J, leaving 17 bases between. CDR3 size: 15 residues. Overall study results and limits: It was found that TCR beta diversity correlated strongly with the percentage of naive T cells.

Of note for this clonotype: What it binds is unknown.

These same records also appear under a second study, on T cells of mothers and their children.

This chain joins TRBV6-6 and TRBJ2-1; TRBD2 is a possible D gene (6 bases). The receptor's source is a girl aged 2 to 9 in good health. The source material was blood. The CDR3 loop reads CASSPRPWGDNEQFF. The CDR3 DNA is TGTGCCAGCAGCCCTCGCCCCTGGGGGGACAATGAGCAGTTCTTC.